Listed below are T cell receptor beta chains from one sample, sequenced in a study of Graves' ophthalmopathy and Graves' hyperthyroidism. One entry per CDR3 protein, called by TCRdb with MiXCR from the multiplex PCR reads. The data contain roughly 350,000 distinct CDR3 sequences, approximately 18% of them seen just once; the ten biggest clones take up 2.4%. What was sequenced was peripheral blood. The receptors originated from an adult woman with stable Graves' hyperthyroidism. CDR3s leave out the opening cysteine and the closing phenylalanine or tryptophan.

j_gene	v_gene	CDR3aa
TRBJ1-5	TRBV4-1	ASSQEFRVQPQH
TRBJ1-1	TRBV30	AWSPYQGFVTEAF
TRBJ1-1	TRBV6-1	ASRAIGANTEAF
TRBJ2-4	TRBV4-1	ASSQLGLAKNIQY
TRBJ1-6	TRBV12-5	ASGLVWSALDSSYNSPLH
TRBJ1-2	TRBV6-1	ASSAGRQGYYGYT
TRBJ2-7	TRBV6-1	ASRRGTGGYEQY
TRBJ2-5	TRBV7-9	ASSLPRAHRETQY
TRBJ1-2	TRBV14	ASSQARLRGYT
TRBJ2-7	TRBV7-3	ASSLTRHPVTSGQAYEQY
TRBJ2-2	TRBV10-3	AISVSSTGELF
TRBJ2-2	TRBV4-1	ASSQGTSGTGELF
TRBJ1-6	TRBV6-5	ASSFMGTASSPLH
TRBJ1-3	TRBV25-1	ASSYGQGSSGNTIY
TRBJ2-5	TRBV4-1	ASSQAPQETQY